This T cell receptor (beta chain) stems from a study of CD8+ T cells in alopecia areata. Whole-study context: C3H/HeJ donors aged roughly 6-12 months with spontaneous alopecia supplied skin grafted onto approximately 6-11-week-old female C3H/HeJ mice. Study outcomes and limitations: Scalp lesions, especially in alopecia totalis/universalis, had higher clonality than normal scalp.

Cells from pooled cutaneous lymph nodes were sorted by CD4, CD8alpha, NKG2D, NKG2ACE and other markers. Extracted from the samples, RNA was reverse transcribed into cDNA to serve as the sequencing template. TCRdb keeps only in-frame clones here, not all; method: immunoSEQ multiplex PCR. Observed are 290,000 or so clones, no singletons, with the top ten taking 0.9% to 1.5%. As concerns this clone: What it recognizes is unknown. Gene names are mouse gene names. The CDR3 end lies 4 residues beyond the end of the read and is filled in from the germline J gene.

The CDR3 contains 15 residues. Germline assignment: CDR1 NSQYPW and CDR2 LRSPGD (reference sequence). Trimming took 3 bases from V and 2 from J; bases not matched to a gene: 4. The clonotype originates from a C3H/HeJ mouse with alopecia areata. Strain MHC haplotype: H2-k. V usage is TRBV1 and J usage is TRBJ2-3; 8 nucleotides line up with TRBD1. Sequenced material: CD4+ T cells sorted from a lymph node. The CDR3 DNA, read in part, is TGCACCTGCAGTGCGCAGGGGGCCGATGCAGAA. Translation: CTCSAQGADAE. In full, the CDR3 reads CTCSAQGADAETLYF. Looking up the rest from reference TRBV1 and TRBJ2-3 gives the full variable domain: VTLLEQNPRWRLVPRGQAVNLRCILKNSQYPWMSWYQQDLQKQLQWLFTLRSPGDKEVKSLPGADYLATRVTDTELRLQVANMSQGRTLYCTCSAQGADAETLYFGSGTRLTVL.